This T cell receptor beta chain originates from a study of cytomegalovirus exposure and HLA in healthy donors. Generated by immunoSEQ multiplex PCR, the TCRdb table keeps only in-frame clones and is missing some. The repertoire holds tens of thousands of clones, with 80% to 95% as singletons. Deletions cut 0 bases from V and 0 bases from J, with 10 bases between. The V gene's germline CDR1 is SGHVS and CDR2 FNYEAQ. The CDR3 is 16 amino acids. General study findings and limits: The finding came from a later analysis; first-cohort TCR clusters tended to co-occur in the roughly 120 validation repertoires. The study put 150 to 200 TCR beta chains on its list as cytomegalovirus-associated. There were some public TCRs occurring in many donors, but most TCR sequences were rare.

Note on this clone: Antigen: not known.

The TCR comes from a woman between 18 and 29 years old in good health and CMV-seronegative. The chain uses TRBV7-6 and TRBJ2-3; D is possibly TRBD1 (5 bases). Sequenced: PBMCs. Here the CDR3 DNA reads TGTGCCAGCAGCTTAGCGAGTGGGGCTAGCACAGATACGCAGTATTTT. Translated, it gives CASSLASGASTDTQYF.